The clone carrying this T cell receptor (beta chain) came up many times. Its antigen is as yet unknown. This specimen comes from a study of CD8 T cells in ankylosing spondylitis. Quantitative molecular-barcoded 5'-RACE generated the TCR beta libraries. TCRdb processed the 5' RACE reads anew with MiXCR; each CDR3 protein has one entry. Here the sample spans 200,000 to 300,000 distinct CDR3 sequences, about 9.1% being singletons. There are 15 residues in the CDR3. V was trimmed by 6 bases and J by 4 bases, leaving 18 bases between them. Study-wide points: A TCR beta motif of several highly homologous variants seemed to mark ankylosing spondylitis blood.

The chain employs TRBV12-3 or TRBV12-4 and TRBJ1-2; D is ambiguous. Source material: blood, either unsorted or a sorted T cell fraction (not recorded which). This sequence was found in a male donor with ankylosing spondylitis or in good health (not recorded which). The CDR3 loop is CASSPKGSSLYGYTF. CDR3 DNA: TGTGCCAGCAGCCCCAAAGGTTCTTCTCTCTATGGCTACACCTTC.